Shown below are 9 T cell receptor beta chains from a single sample sequenced in a study of technical replicates of blood from a few donors. TCRdb's copy holds only in-frame clones and misses some; the assay was immunoSEQ multiplex PCR. The sample carries approximately 70,000 clones, 94% recorded once. Sequenced sample: T cells isolated from PBMCs. Every receptor here comes from a human donor in good health.

The chain links TRBV5-8 to TRBJ1-5; 8 bases fit TRBD1. V trimming: 6 bases; J trimming: 4 bases; junction bases outside the gene matches: 9. The CDR3 extends over 15 amino acids. The V gene's germline CDR1 is SGHTS and CDR2 YDEGEE. The CDR3 region is CASTTDRGFNQPQHF. As DNA, the CDR3 is TGTGCCAGCACCACAGACAGGGGCTTTAATCAGCCCCAGCATTTT.

The V and J genes are TRBV7-3 and TRBJ2-1; 9 nucleotides match TRBD2. The J segment lost 3 bases and the V segment lost 2 bases, leaving 5 bases of the junction unmatched. The CDR3 length is 16 residues. Germline loops: CDR1 SGHTA, CDR2 FQGTGA. CDR3 nucleotides: TGTGCCAGCAGCTTATTAGGCGGGAGGGGCTACAATGAGCAGTTCTTC. Encoded protein: CASSLLGGRGYNEQFF.

CDR3 sequence (DNA): TGTGCCAGCAGCCCTCAGGCAACTAATGAAAAACTGTTTTTT. This gives the protein CASSPQATNEKLFF. The chain employs TRBV6-1 and TRBJ1-4; unclear D gene. Trimming removed 6 bases at V and 0 bases at J, with 8 bases between. The CDR3 is made up of 14 amino acids. Looked up from germline, CDR1 is MNHNS and CDR2 is SASEGT.

Here the CDR3 reads CSADTGTGTDTQYF. Here the CDR3 DNA reads TGCAGCGCCGATACCGGGACAGGCACAGATACGCAGTATTTT. The chain is built from TRBV29-1 and TRBJ2-3; TRBD1 aligns across 7 bases. Germline CDR1 reads SQVTM; CDR2 reads ANQGSEA. There are 14 residues in the CDR3. J was trimmed by 1 base and V by 7 bases; bases with no gene match: 8.

The chain recombines TRBV9 with TRBJ2-7, with 8 bases fitting TRBD2. The length of the CDR3 is 16 residues. The V and J ends lost 0 bases and 0 bases, in that order; junction bases with no gene match: 5. Germline values: CDR1 SGDLS, CDR2 YYNGEE. The CDR3 sequence: CASSVALADSSYEQYF. The CDR3, as DNA: TGTGCCAGCAGCGTAGCACTAGCGGATAGCTCCTACGAGCAGTACTTC. Drawing the rest from reference TRBV9 and TRBJ2-7, the complete variable domain is DSGVTQTPKHLITATGQRVTLRCSPRSGDLSVYWYQQSLDQGLQFLIQYYNGEERAKGNILERFSAQQFPDLHSELNLSSLELGDSALYFCASSVALADSSYEQYFGPGTRLTVT.

Only one count was recorded for this clone. The rearrangement links TRBV6-1 to TRBJ2-7; 8 bases map to TRBD2. Germline trimming cut 8 bases from V and 2 bases from J; bases unmatched to any gene: 5. The CDR3 sequence is 13 residues long. Germline CDR1 is MNHNS and CDR2 is SASEGT. The CDR3 sequence: CASQAGGPYEQYF. The CDR3 bases are TGTGCCAGCCAGGCGGGAGGACCCTACGAGCAGTACTTC.

This clone showed up just a few times. The chain employs TRBV20-1 and TRBJ1-1; D not resolved. This CDR3 comprises 10 residues. V was cut by 6 bases and J by 8 bases, with 10 bases left in between. Germline V gene lookup returns CDR1 DFQATT and CDR2 SNEGSKA (reference sequence). CDR3 sequence reads: CSAIPGEAFF. CDR3 coding DNA: TGCAGTGCCATACCGGGGGAAGCTTTCTTT.

CDR3 in DNA: TGTGCCAGCAGCTTAGTATCCCCCTACGGCAGGATTACCTACGAGCAGTACTTC. This encodes CASSLVSPYGRITYEQYF. The rearrangement joins TRBV13 to TRBJ2-7; D is uncertain. The ends were cut back, 1 base at V and 2 bases at J, with 21 bases in the middle. This CDR3 is built from 18 residues. Germline CDR1 and CDR2: PRHDT and FYEKMQ (reference sequence).

V is TRBV28 and J is TRBJ1-4; a possible D gene is TRBD1 (5 bases). The CDR3 sequence is 14 residues long. CDR1 and CDR2 (germline): MDHEN, SYDVKM. Trimming removed 5 bases from V and 6 bases from J, with 13 bases in between. In nucleotides, the CDR3 is TGTGCCAGCAGTCTGACAGAAATGGATGAAAAACTGTTTTTT. Protein sequence: CASSLTEMDEKLFF.